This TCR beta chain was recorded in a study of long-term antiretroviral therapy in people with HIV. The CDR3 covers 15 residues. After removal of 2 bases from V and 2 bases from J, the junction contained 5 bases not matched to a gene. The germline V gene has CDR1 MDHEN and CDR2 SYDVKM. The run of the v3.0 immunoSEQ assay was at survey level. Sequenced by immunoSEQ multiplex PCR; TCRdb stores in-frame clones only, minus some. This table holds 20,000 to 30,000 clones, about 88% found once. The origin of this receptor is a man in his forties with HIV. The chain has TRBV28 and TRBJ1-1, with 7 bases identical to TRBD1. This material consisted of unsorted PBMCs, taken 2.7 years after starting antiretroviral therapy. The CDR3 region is CASSLTGTANTEAFF. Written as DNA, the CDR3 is TGTGCCAGCAGTTTAACCGGGACAGCCAACACTGAAGCTTTCTTT.